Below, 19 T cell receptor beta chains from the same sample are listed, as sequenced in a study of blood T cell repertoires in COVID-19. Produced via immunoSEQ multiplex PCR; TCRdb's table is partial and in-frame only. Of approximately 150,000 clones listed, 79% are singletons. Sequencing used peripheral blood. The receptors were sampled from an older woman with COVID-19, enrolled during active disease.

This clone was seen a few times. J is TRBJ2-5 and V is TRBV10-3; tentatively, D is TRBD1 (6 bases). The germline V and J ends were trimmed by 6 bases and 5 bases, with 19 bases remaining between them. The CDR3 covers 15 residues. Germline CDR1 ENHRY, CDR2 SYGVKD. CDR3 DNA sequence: TGTGCCATCAGCCCTCCGCCTAGCAGGGGTGAGACCCAGTACTTC. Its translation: CAISPPPSRGETQYF.

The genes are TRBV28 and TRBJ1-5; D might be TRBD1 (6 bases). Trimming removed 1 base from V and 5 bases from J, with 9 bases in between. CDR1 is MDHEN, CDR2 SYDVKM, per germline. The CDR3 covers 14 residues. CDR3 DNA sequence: TGTGCCAGCAGTTTATCAGGGGTGGATCAGCCCCAGCATTTT. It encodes CASSLSGVDQPQHF.

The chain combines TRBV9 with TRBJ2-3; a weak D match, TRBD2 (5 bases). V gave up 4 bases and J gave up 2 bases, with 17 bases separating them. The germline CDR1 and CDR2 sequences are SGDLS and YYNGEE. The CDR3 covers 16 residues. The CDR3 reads CASSPGFEGYTDTQYF. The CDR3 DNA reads TGTGCCAGCAGCCCGGGTTTTGAGGGCTACACAGATACGCAGTATTTT.

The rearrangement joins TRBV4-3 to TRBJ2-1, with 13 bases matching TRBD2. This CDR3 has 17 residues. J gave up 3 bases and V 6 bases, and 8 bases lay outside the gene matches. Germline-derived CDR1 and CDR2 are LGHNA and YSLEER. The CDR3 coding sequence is TGCGCCAGCAGTATCGGGACTAGCGGGACGGGCTACAATGAGCAGTTCTTC. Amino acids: CASSIGTSGTGYNEQFF.

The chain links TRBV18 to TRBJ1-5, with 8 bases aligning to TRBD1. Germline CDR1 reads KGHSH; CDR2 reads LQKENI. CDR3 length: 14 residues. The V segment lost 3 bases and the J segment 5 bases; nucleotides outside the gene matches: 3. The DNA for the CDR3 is TGTGCCAGCTCACCCAGGGGGCTAGATCAGCCCCAGCATTTT. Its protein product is CASSPRGLDQPQHF.

CDR3 residues: CASSVQDRDGGYTF. CDR3 nucleotide sequence: TGTGCCAGCAGCGTACAGGACAGGGACGGTGGCTACACCTTC. The V gene is TRBV9, the J gene TRBJ1-2; 8 bases match TRBD1. The CDR3 totals 14 residues. Germline V gives CDR1 SGDLS, CDR2 YYNGEE. J lost 7 bases, V lost 1 base, and 6 bases had no gene match.

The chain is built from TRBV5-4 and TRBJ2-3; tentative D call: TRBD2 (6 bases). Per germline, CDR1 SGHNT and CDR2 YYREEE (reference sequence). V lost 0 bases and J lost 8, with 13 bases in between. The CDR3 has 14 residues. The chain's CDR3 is CASSLAGLPTTQYF. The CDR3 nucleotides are TGTGCCAGCAGCTTGGCCGGACTACCCACTACGCAGTATTTT.

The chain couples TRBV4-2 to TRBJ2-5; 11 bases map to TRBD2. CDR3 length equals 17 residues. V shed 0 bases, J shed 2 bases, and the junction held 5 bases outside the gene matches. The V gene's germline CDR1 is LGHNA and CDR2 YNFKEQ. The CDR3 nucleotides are TGTGCCAGCAGCCAAGAAGGTAGCGGGAGGGGGCAAGAGACCCAGTACTTC. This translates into CASSQEGSGRGQETQYF.

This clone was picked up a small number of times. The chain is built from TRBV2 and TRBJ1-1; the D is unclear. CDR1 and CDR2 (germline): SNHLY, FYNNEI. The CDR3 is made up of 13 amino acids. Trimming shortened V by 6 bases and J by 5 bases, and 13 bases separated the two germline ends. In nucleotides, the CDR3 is TGTGCCAGCAGCCCTCCGGTTCGGACTGAAGCTTTCTTT. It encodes CASSPPVRTEAFF.

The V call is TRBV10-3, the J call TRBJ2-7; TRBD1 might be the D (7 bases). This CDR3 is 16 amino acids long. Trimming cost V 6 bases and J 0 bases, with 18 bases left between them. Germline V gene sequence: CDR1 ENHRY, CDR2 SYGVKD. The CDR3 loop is CAIRTGDSLLSYEQYV. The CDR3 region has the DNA TGTGCCATCAGGACGGGGGACAGTCTGCTCTCCTACGAGCAGTACGTC.

The CDR3 reads CASSPGTANNSPLHF. In DNA, the CDR3 is TGTGCCAGCTCACCAGGGACAGCCAATAATTCACCCCTCCACTTT. This sequence joins TRBV18 and TRBJ1-6; 7 bases are a match to TRBD1. The V segment lost 2 bases and the J segment 5 bases; nucleotides outside the gene matches: 3. Germline lookup yields CDR1 KGHSH and CDR2 LQKENI. The CDR3 extends over 15 amino acids. The variable domain in full, with the rest retrieved from reference TRBV18 and TRBJ1-6, is NAGVMQNPRHLVRRRGQEARLRCSPMKGHSHVYWYRQLPEEGLKFMVYLQKENIIDESGMPKERFSAEFPKEGPSILRIQQVVRGDSAAYFCASSPGTANNSPLHFGNGTRLTVT.

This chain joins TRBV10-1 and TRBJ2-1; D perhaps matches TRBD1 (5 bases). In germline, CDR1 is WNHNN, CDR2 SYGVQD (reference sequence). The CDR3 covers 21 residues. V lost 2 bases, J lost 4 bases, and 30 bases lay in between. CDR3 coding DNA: TGCGCCAGCAGTGAGAAGAAGGGTCGTTGGACACCCGGGCCCCTATACAATGAGCAGTTCTTC. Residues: CASSEKKGRWTPGPLYNEQFF.

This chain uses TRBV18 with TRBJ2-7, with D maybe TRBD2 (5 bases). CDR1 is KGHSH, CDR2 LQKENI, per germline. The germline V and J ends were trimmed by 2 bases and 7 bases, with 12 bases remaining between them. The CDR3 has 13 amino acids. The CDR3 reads CASSPTRTGEQYF. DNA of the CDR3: TGTGCCAGCTCACCAACCAGGACGGGGGAGCAGTACTTC.

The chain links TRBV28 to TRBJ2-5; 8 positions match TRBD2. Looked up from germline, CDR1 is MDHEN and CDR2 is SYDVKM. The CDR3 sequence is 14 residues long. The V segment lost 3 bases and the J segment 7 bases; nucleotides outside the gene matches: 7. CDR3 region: CASSFLAGGGTQYF. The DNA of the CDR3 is TGTGCCAGCAGTTTCCTAGCGGGCGGGGGGACCCAGTACTTC. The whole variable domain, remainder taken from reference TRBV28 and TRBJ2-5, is DVKVTQSSRYLVKRTGEKVFLECVQDMDHENMFWYRQDPGLGLRLIYFSYDVKMKEKGDIPEGYSVSREKKERFSLILESASTNQTSMYLCASSFLAGGGTQYFGPGTRLLVL.

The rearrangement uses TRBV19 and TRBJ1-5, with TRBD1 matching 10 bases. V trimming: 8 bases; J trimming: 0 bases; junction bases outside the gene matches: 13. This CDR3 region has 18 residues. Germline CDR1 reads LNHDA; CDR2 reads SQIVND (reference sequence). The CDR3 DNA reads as TGTGCCAGTGTACCGGGACAGGGGCGACGATTTAGCAATCAGCCCCAGCATTTT. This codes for CASVPGQGRRFSNQPQHF.

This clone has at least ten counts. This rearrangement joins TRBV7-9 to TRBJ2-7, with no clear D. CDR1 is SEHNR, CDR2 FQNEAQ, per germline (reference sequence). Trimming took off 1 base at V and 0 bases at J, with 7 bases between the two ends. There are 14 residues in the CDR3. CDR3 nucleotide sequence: TGTGCCAGCAGCTTAGTGGCCTCCTCCTACGAGCAGTACTTC. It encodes CASSLVASSYEQYF.

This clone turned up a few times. The CDR3 nucleotides read TGCGCCAGCAGCACCGGGAGTGTCCTAGAGACCCAGTACTTC. Translation gives CASSTGSVLETQYF. The genes are TRBV5-1 and TRBJ2-5, with D perhaps TRBD2 (6 bases). CDR1 is SGHRS, CDR2 YFSETQ, per germline. Trimming took 4 bases from V and 4 from J, leaving 14 bases between them. The CDR3 consists of 14 residues.

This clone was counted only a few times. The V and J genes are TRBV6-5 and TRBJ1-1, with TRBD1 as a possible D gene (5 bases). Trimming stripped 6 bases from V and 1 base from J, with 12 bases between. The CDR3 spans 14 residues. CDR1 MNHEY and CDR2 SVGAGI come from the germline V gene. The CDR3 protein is CASRSLGPNTEAFF. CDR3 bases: TGTGCCAGCAGGAGTCTGGGGCCGAACACTGAAGCTTTCTTT.

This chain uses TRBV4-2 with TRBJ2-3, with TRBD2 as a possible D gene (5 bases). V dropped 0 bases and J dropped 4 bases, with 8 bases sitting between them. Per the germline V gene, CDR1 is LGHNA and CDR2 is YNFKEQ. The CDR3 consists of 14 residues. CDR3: CASSQDEGPDTQYF. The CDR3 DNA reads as TGTGCCAGCAGCCAAGACGAGGGCCCAGATACGCAGTATTTT.